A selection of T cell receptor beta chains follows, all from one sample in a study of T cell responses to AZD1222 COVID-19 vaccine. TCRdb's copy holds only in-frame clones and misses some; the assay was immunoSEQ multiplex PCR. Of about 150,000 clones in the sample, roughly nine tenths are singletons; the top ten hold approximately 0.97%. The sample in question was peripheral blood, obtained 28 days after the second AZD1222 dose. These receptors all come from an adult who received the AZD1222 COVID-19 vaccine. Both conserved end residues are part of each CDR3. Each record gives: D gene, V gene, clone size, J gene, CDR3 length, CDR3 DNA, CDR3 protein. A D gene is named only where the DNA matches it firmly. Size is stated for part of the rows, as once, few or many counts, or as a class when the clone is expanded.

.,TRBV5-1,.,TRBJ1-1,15,TGCGCCAGCAGCGTTTGGATCGGGCAGAACACTGAAGCTTTCTTT,CASSVWIGQNTEAFF
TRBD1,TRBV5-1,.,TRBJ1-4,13,TGCGCCAGCAGCAGGTGGACAGGAGAAAAACTGTTTTTT,CASSRWTGEKLFF
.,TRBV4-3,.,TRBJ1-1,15,TGCGCCAGCAGCCAAAACACGGAGAGGAACACTGAAGCTTTCTTT,CASSQNTERNTEAFF
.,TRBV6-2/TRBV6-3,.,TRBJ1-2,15,TGTGCCAGCAGTTACTCGATGGGAACTTACTATGGCTACACCTTC,CASSYSMGTYYGYTF
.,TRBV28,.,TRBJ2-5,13,TGTGCCAGCAGTTTTGGGTCGGAAGAGACCCAGTACTTC,CASSFGSEETQYF
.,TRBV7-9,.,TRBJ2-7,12,TGTGCCAGCAGCTTGGGGGGTAGGGAGCAGTACTTC,CASSLGGREQYF
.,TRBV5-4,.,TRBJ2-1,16,TGTGCCAGCAGCTTGGAGGGGGGTAGCTCCTACAATGAGCAGTTCTTC,CASSLEGGSSYNEQFF
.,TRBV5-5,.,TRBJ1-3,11,TGTGCCAGCAGCTTGTCCTACACCATATATTTT,CASSLSYTIYF
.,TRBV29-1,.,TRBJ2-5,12,TGCAGCGCCGAGGGCAGGGGAGAGACCCAGTACTTC,CSAEGRGETQYF
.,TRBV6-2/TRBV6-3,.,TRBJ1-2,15,TGTGCCAGCAGACCTCCCCAGGGGAAGCGTCATGGCTACACCTTC,CASRPPQGKRHGYTF
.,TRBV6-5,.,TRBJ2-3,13,TGTGCCAGCAGCGATTTGGGCACAGATACGCAGTATTTT,CASSDLGTDTQYF
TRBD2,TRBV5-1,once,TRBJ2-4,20,TGCGCCAGCAGCAACCCGGGACTAGCGGGGCCCTCCCCTGCCAAAAACATTCAGTACTTC,CASSNPGLAGPSPAKNIQYF
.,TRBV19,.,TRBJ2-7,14,TGTGCCAGTAGTATAGGGGACAACTCCTACGAGCAGTACTTC,CASSIGDNSYEQYF
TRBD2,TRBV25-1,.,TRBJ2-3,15,TGTGCCAGCAGTGAATCTAGCGGGGGGCTCGATACGCAGTATTTT,CASSESSGGLDTQYF
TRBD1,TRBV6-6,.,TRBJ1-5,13,TGTGCCAGCCAGGGGGCGGGGAATGAGCCCCAGCATTTT,CASQGAGNEPQHF
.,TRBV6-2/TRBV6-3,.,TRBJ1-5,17,TGTGCCAGCAGTTATACGGCAGGGGCGTATAGCAATCAGCCCCAGCATTTT,CASSYTAGAYSNQPQHF
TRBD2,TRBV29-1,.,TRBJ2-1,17,TGCAGCGCTCCTCTTGAGAGCGGGGGATTGGCTTTTAATGAGCAGTTCTTC,CSAPLESGGLAFNEQFF
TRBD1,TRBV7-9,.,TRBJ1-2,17,TGTGCCAGCAGCCCACCATCCTGGGGACAGGGGGCGCGAGGCTACACCTTC,CASSPPSWGQGARGYTF
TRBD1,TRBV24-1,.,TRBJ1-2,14,TGTGCCACCAGTGATTCCGGGACAGACTATGGCTACACCTTC,CATSDSGTDYGYTF